The 21 T cell receptor beta chains below were found in one sample sequenced in a study of blood T cell repertoires in COVID-19. TCRdb's copy holds only in-frame clones and misses some; the assay was immunoSEQ multiplex PCR. The sample holds 300,000 to 400,000 clones; more than 70% are singletons and the top ten take around 3%. The sequenced sample was peripheral blood. These receptors all stem from a woman in her twenties or thirties with COVID-19, enrolled during active disease.

CDR3 nucleotides: TGTGCCATCCGAACGCAGGGCGGATCTGGAAACACCATATATTTT. Translated: CAIRTQGGSGNTIYF. The chain links TRBV10-3 to TRBJ1-3; tentative D call: TRBD1 (5 bases). V was shortened by 8 bases and J by 1 base, with 15 bases between the two germline ends. This CDR3 has 15 amino acids. From germline, CDR1 is ENHRY and CDR2 SYGVKD.

This rearrangement joins TRBV30 to TRBJ2-5, with 8 nucleotides matching TRBD2. V lost 0 bases to trimming and J lost 4 bases; unmatched junction nucleotides: 4. Per germline, CDR1 GTSNPN and CDR2 SVGIG (reference sequence). The CDR3 sequence is 14 residues long. Here the CDR3 DNA reads TGTGCCTGGAGTGTAGGTCTAGCGGGAGAGACCCAGTACTTC. Its translation is CAWSVGLAGETQYF. The complete variable domain, with remaining parts taken from reference TRBV30 and TRBJ2-5, reads SQTIHQWPATLVQPVGSPLSLECTVEGTSNPNLYWYRQAAGRGLQLLFYSVGIGQISSEVPQNLSASRPQDRQFILSSKKLLLSDSGFYLCAWSVGLAGETQYFGPGTRLLVL.

The rearrangement joins TRBV7-2 to TRBJ2-3; D gene uncertain. Trimming shortened V by 5 bases and J by 6 bases, and 9 bases separated the two germline ends. The CDR3 runs 12 residues. CDR1 and CDR2 (germline): SGHTA, FQGNSA. The CDR3 DNA reads TGTGCCAGCAGCCGAAGCGTGGATACGCAGTATTTT. It encodes CASSRSVDTQYF.

This sequence joins TRBV14 and TRBJ1-5, with TRBD1 as a possible D gene (6 bases). The V end lost 1 base, the J end lost 5 bases, and 21 bases lay between the germline ends. CDR1 is SGHDN and CDR2 is FVKESK in the germline V gene. The CDR3 spans 18 residues. In nucleotides, the CDR3 is TGTGCCAGCAGCCAAGCAAATATGCCCAGGGGTGGGGATCAGCCCCAGCATTTT. Translated, it gives CASSQANMPRGGDQPQHF.

The J gene is TRBJ1-4, the V gene TRBV27; weak D call: TRBD1 (5 bases). The V gene lost 6 bases and the J gene lost 2 bases, with 13 bases spanning the gap. The CDR3 consists of 15 residues. Germline-derived CDR1 and CDR2 are MNHEY and SMNVEV (reference sequence). CDR3: CASRTWGPTNEKLFF. DNA for the CDR3: TGTGCCAGCAGGACTTGGGGCCCCACTAATGAAAAACTGTTTTTT. Full variable domain (missing parts from reference TRBV27 and TRBJ1-4): EAQVTQNPRYLITVTGKKLTVTCSQNMNHEYMSWYRQDPGLGLRQIYYSMNVEVTDKGDVPEGYKVSRKEKRNFPLILESPSPNQTSLYFCASRTWGPTNEKLFFGSGTQLSVL.

The genes are TRBV4-1 and TRBJ1-5; D is perhaps TRBD1 (6 bases). In germline, CDR1 is MGHRA, CDR2 YSYEKL. This CDR3 is built from 15 residues. The germline V and J ends were trimmed by 3 bases and 2 bases, with 11 bases remaining between them. The CDR3, as DNA: TGCGCCAGCAGCCAGGGGGCGCTAGGCAATCAGCCCCAGCATTTT. It translates to CASSQGALGNQPQHF.

The rearrangement joins TRBV6-5 to TRBJ2-1; D is uncertain. V was shortened by 5 bases and J by 0 bases, with 11 bases between the two germline ends. CDR1 and CDR2 (germline): MNHEY, SVGAGI. The CDR3 sequence is 15 residues long. Written as DNA, the CDR3 is TGTGCCAGCAGTCCCCGAGATAGCTCCTACAATGAGCAGTTCTTC. Translating gives CASSPRDSSYNEQFF.

The J gene is TRBJ1-4, the V gene TRBV30; 8 nucleotides match TRBD1. Germline V gene lookup returns CDR1 GTSNPN and CDR2 SVGIG (reference sequence). With V trimmed by 3 bases and J by 4 bases, 7 bases remained unmatched. The CDR3 loop spans 15 amino acids. CDR3: CAWSDQQGDNEKLFF. CDR3 DNA sequence: TGTGCCTGGAGCGACCAACAGGGGGATAATGAAAAACTGTTTTTT.

The chain has TRBV4-3 and TRBJ2-6; 8 bases map to TRBD1. The CDR3 sequence is 17 residues long. Germline V gene lookup returns CDR1 LGHNA and CDR2 YSLEER. Trimming removed 2 bases from V and 2 bases from J; junction bases left unmatched: 5. CDR3 nucleotide sequence: TGCGCCAGCAGCCAAACGACAGGGGAGGCTGGGGCCAACGTCCTGACTTTC. Translated: CASSQTTGEAGANVLTF.

V and J are TRBV6-5 and TRBJ2-5; 12 nucleotides align to TRBD1. V was pared by 8 bases and J by 4 bases, with 8 bases of the junction left unmatched. Per germline, CDR1 MNHEY and CDR2 SVGAGI. The CDR3 is 15 residues long. CDR3 region: CASGDRGQRRETQYF. CDR3 nucleotides: TGTGCCAGCGGGGACAGGGGGCAAAGGCGAGAGACCCAGTACTTC.

V gene TRBV7-6 combines with J gene TRBJ2-3, with 8 bases aligning to TRBD1. CDR3 size: 15 residues. V shed 1 base and J 0 bases; nucleotides not matched to a gene: 0. CDR1 and CDR2 (germline): SGHVS, FNYEAQ. The CDR3 reads CASSLGQGSTDTQYF. The DNA for the CDR3 is TGTGCCAGCAGCTTAGGACAGGGGAGCACAGATACGCAGTATTTT.

The chain recombines TRBV6-5 with TRBJ2-5, with D unclear. CDR3 length: 13 amino acids. The germline V gene has CDR1 MNHEY and CDR2 SVGAGI. The V end was cut by 3 bases, the J end by 5 bases, with 10 bases between. DNA of the CDR3: TGTGCCAGCAGTTATCAGATGCTGGAGACCCAGTACTTC. This encodes CASSYQMLETQYF.

The rearrangement uses TRBV19 and TRBJ2-3, with 15 bases aligning to TRBD2. V lost 5 bases to trimming and J lost 5 bases; unmatched junction nucleotides: 5. The CDR3 runs 16 residues. The germline gives CDR1 LNHDA, CDR2 SQIVND (reference sequence). CDR3: CASSPRTSGRGDTQYF. CDR3 sequence (DNA): TGTGCCAGTAGTCCTCGGACTAGCGGGAGGGGAGATACGCAGTATTTT.

CDR3: CASTPSDKPRGTQYF. CDR3 nucleotides: TGTGCCAGCACCCCCTCGGACAAGCCTCGTGGGACCCAGTACTTC. V usage is TRBV6-5 and J usage is TRBJ2-5, with a weak D call TRBD1 (5 bases). Looked up from germline, CDR1 is MNHEY and CDR2 is SVGAGI. V lost 7 bases and J 7 bases, leaving 22 bases between the germline ends. The CDR3 runs 15 residues.

The CDR3 coding sequence is TGTGCCAGCAGCGGACGCGGGAACACTGAAGCTTTCTTT. This sequence encodes CASSGRGNTEAFF. This chain connects TRBV9 to TRBJ1-1; no reliable D call. V was shortened by 3 bases and J by 1 base, with 7 bases between the two germline ends. Germline values: CDR1 SGDLS, CDR2 YYNGEE. The CDR3 is 13 residues long.

The chain recombines TRBV7-2 with TRBJ2-1; 9 bases are a match to TRBD2. The germline V gene encodes CDR1 SGHTA and CDR2 FQGNSA. J gave up 0 bases and V 2 bases, and 2 bases lay outside the gene matches. The CDR3 loop spans 16 amino acids. CDR3 sequence: CASSLLSGGSYNEQFF. CDR3 DNA sequence: TGTGCCAGCAGCTTACTTAGCGGGGGCTCCTACAATGAGCAGTTCTTC. Drawing the rest from reference TRBV7-2 and TRBJ2-1, the complete variable domain is GAGVSQSPSNKVTEKGKDVELRCDPISGHTALYWYRQSLGQGLEFLIYFQGNSAPDKSGLPSDRFSAERTGGSVSTLTIQRTQQEDSAVYLCASSLLSGGSYNEQFFGPGTRLTVL.

V and J are TRBV7-2 and TRBJ2-1, with D maybe TRBD2 (6 bases). Germline V lookup: CDR1 SGHTA, CDR2 FQGNSA. V was trimmed by 3 bases and J by 0 bases, leaving 21 bases between them. The CDR3 consists of 19 residues. CDR3 DNA: TGTGCCAGCAGCTTTGGGGGTAGGGGACTCATTTTCTCCTACAATGAGCAGTTCTTC. It translates to CASSFGGRGLIFSYNEQFF.

The rearrangement joins TRBV4-1 to TRBJ2-3, with 9 nucleotides matching TRBD2. The germline CDR1 and CDR2 sequences are MGHRA and YSYEKL. The trim removed 4 bases at V and 2 bases at J, leaving 7 bases unmatched. The CDR3 spans 16 residues. CDR3 sequence reads: CASSPQRGATTDTQYF. The CDR3 bases are TGCGCCAGCAGCCCCCAGCGGGGGGCTACCACAGATACGCAGTATTTT.

Only one count was recorded for this clone. The chain joins TRBV10-1 to TRBJ2-5, with D unresolved. CDR3 length equals 13 residues. The V end lost 4 bases, the J end lost 4 bases, and 10 bases lay between the germline ends. Germline V lookup: CDR1 WNHNN, CDR2 SYGVQD (reference sequence). In DNA form, the CDR3 reads TGCGCCAGCAGTGGCACAATTGGAGAGACCCAGTACTTC. Protein product: CASSGTIGETQYF.

The J gene is TRBJ1-5, the V gene TRBV28; possibly TRBD1 for D (5 bases). The CDR3 is made up of 12 amino acids. V dropped 6 bases and J dropped 2 bases, with 5 bases sitting between them. The germline CDR1 and CDR2 sequences are MDHEN and SYDVKM. The CDR3 DNA is TGTGCCAGCAGCAGGGGCAATCAGCCCCAGCATTTT. This codes for CASSRGNQPQHF.

The V gene is TRBV25-1, the J gene TRBJ1-1; D gene ambiguous. CDR1 is MGHDK and CDR2 is SYGVNS in the germline V gene. Trimming removed 5 bases at V and 7 bases at J, with 8 bases between. This CDR3 is built from 11 residues. The CDR3 reads CASSSSGEAFF. The CDR3 nucleotides are TGTGCCAGCAGTTCCTCCGGTGAAGCTTTCTTT.